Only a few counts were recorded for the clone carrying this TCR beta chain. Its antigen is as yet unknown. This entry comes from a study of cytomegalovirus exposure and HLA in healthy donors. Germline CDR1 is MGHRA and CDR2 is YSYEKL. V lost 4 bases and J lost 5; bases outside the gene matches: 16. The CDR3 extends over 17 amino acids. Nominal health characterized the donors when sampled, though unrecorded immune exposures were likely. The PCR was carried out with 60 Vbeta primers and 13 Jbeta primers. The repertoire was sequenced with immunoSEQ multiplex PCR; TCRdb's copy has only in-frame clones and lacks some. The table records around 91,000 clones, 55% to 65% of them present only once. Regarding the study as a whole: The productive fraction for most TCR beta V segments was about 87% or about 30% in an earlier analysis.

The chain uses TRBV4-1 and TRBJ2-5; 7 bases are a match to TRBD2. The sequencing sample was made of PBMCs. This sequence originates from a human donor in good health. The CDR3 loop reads CASSPRWQGGDRETQYF. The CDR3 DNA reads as TGCGCCAGCAGCCCCAGATGGCAGGGAGGGGATCGGGAGACCCAGTACTTC.